The 25 T cell receptor beta chains below come from one sample, sequenced in a study of blood T cell repertoires in COVID-19. Only in-frame clones appear in the TCRdb table, and some are missing; sequencing was by immunoSEQ multiplex PCR. The data show 15,000 to 20,000 clones, under 90% seen once. The sample was peripheral blood. The receptors derive from a human donor with active COVID-19. The donor label of this sample is uncertain.

The chain joins TRBV5-1 to TRBJ2-2; TRBD2 is a possible D gene (6 bases). Germline lookup yields CDR1 SGHRS and CDR2 YFSETQ. V was trimmed by 4 bases and J by 3 bases, leaving 10 bases between them. The CDR3 runs to 14 residues. DNA for the CDR3: TGCGCCAGCAGCGGTAGCGGATACACCGGGGAGCTGTTTTTT. This encodes CASSGSGYTGELFF. The entire variable domain, with the rest obtained from reference TRBV5-1 and TRBJ2-2, is as follows: KAGVTQTPRYLIKTRGQQVTLSCSPISGHRSVSWYQQTPGQGLQFLFEYFSETQRNKGNFPGRFSGRQFSNSRSEMNVSTLELGDSALYLCASSGSGYTGELFFGEGSRLTVL.

The chain is built from TRBV3-1 (or the pseudogene TRBV3-2) and TRBJ1-1; D is unresolved. V lost 1 base to trimming and J lost 0 bases, with 9 bases between them. Germline-derived CDR1 and CDR2 are LGHDT and YNNKEL (reference sequence). This CDR3 comprises 15 residues. The CDR3, as DNA: TGTGCCAGCAGCCAAGGCGTGACACTGAACACTGAAGCTTTCTTT. Encoded protein: CASSQGVTLNTEAFF.

This chain uses TRBV6-1 with TRBJ1-3, with a tentative D call TRBD1 (5 bases). The germline V and J ends were trimmed by 3 bases and 0 bases, with 9 bases remaining between them. CDR3 length: 15 residues. CDR1 and CDR2 (germline): MNHNS, SASEGT. The CDR3: CASSDQGFSGNTIYF. For the CDR3, the DNA is TGTGCCAGCAGTGACCAGGGTTTCTCTGGAAACACCATATATTTT.

The chain joins TRBV6-2 or TRBV6-3 to TRBJ2-2; 7 bases line up with TRBD1. This CDR3 is built from 18 residues. Per germline, CDR1 MNHEY and CDR2 SVGEGT. The ends lost 5 bases at V and 4 bases at J; junction bases unmatched: 16. The CDR3 sequence is CASSTTNLRQGITGELFF. The DNA of the CDR3 is TGTGCCAGCAGTACCACCAACCTCCGACAGGGAATCACCGGGGAGCTGTTTTTT.

The J gene is TRBJ1-6, the V gene TRBV9; D is possibly TRBD1 (5 bases). The CDR3 loop spans 15 amino acids. CDR1 and CDR2 (germline): SGDLS, YYNGEE. Trimming pared 3 bases from V and 7 bases from J, leaving 14 bases between. CDR3 in amino acids: CASSGGTGNNSPLHF. CDR3 in DNA: TGTGCCAGCAGCGGCGGTACAGGAAACAATTCACCCCTCCACTTT.

The chain uses TRBV25-1 and TRBJ2-2, with D tentatively TRBD1 (6 bases). V dropped 6 bases and J dropped 6 bases, with 11 bases sitting between them. This CDR3 region has 13 residues. CDR1 and CDR2 from the germline V gene are MGHDK and SYGVNS. The CDR3: CASRRQASGELFF. The CDR3 DNA sequence: TGTGCCAGCAGAAGACAGGCGTCCGGGGAGCTGTTTTTT.

The rearrangement links TRBV28 to TRBJ1-5; D not certain. CDR3 length: 12 amino acids. The germline V gene encodes CDR1 MDHEN and CDR2 SYDVKM. V was cut by 1 base and J by 4 bases, with 2 bases left in between. CDR3 in DNA: TGTGCCAGCAGTTTATTAAATCAGCCCCAGCATTTT. It yields the protein CASSLLNQPQHF.

This clone was counted between two and nine times. The rearrangement links TRBV6-5 to TRBJ1-2; possible D gene TRBD1, 6 bases. Germline V CDR1 and CDR2: MNHEY, SVGAGI. CDR3 length: 13 amino acids. V lost 5 bases, J lost 8 bases, and 15 bases lay in between. The CDR3 DNA follows: TGTGCCAGCAGTATACAGGGTTCAGGCGGCTACACCTTC. It specifies CASSIQGSGGYTF.

On this clone: The junction differs from germline at one of its ends, possibly a read error. Other DNA sequences of this sample code for an identical CDR3. The chain joins TRBV5-1 to TRBJ2-2, with D perhaps matching TRBD1 (6 bases). Germline V gene lookup returns CDR1 SGHRS and CDR2 YFSETQ. This CDR3 contains 16 residues. The CDR3 here is CASSPSPGELTGELFF. The CDR3 nucleotides read TGCGCCAGCAGCCCTTCACCAGGGGAACTCACCGGGGAGCTATTTTTT.

The chain couples TRBV11-3 to TRBJ1-6, with a tentative D call TRBD1 (5 bases). Looked up from germline, CDR1 is SGHNT and CDR2 is YENEEA. V shed 0 bases and J shed 11 bases, with 23 bases lying between them. CDR3 size: 18 residues. The CDR3 loop reads CASSLDPGVREAEAPLHF. For the CDR3, the DNA is TGTGCCAGCAGCTTAGACCCCGGGGTCAGGGAGGCAGAGGCACCCCTCCACTTT.

This chain connects TRBV2 to TRBJ2-2, with D unclear. The CDR3 contains 16 residues. V was pared by 3 bases and J by 4 bases, with 15 bases between. Germline CDR1 SNHLY, CDR2 FYNNEI. CDR3 region: CASSDLGAFGTGELFF. The CDR3 bases are TGTGCCAGCAGTGACCTGGGCGCTTTCGGCACCGGGGAGCTGTTTTTT.

DNA for the CDR3: TGTGCCAGCAGCTCCGGACAGGGCATGAACACTGAAGCTTTCTTT. This sequence encodes CASSSGQGMNTEAFF. V usage is TRBV11-1 and J usage is TRBJ1-1; 8 bases match TRBD1. CDR1 SGHAT and CDR2 FQDESV come from the germline V gene (reference sequence). V was pared by 4 bases and J by 0 bases, with 4 bases of the junction left unmatched. The CDR3 contains 15 residues.

V and J are TRBV3-1 (or the pseudogene TRBV3-2) and TRBJ2-5, with D tentatively TRBD2 (7 bases). Per germline, CDR1 LGHDT and CDR2 YNNKEL (reference sequence). This CDR3 spans 16 amino acids. Trimming cost V 1 base and J 5 bases, with 17 bases left between them. CDR3 sequence: CASSQGLGGPSETQYF. The CDR3 DNA is TGTGCCAGCAGCCAAGGTCTCGGGGGGCCCAGTGAGACCCAGTACTTC.

This clone was observed once. V and J are TRBV2 and TRBJ1-3, with a weak D call TRBD1 (5 bases). Trimming took off 4 bases at V and 3 bases at J, with 10 bases between the two ends. The CDR3 has 14 residues. CDR1 is SNHLY and CDR2 is FYNNEI in the germline V gene. CDR3 protein: CASSAGGSGNTIYF. CDR3 DNA: TGTGCCAGCAGTGCGGGGGGTAGTGGAAACACCATATATTTT.

This clone was observed a single time. CDR3 region: CASGLGLASQVSNEQFF. The CDR3 DNA is TGTGCTAGTGGTTTGGGACTAGCTTCTCAGGTGAGCAATGAGCAGTTCTTC. The rearrangement uses TRBV12-5 and TRBJ2-1; 7 positions agree with TRBD2. The CDR3 length is 17 residues. The trim removed 1 base at V and 6 bases at J, leaving 12 bases unmatched. Per germline, CDR1 LGHNT and CDR2 FRNRAP.

This clone turned up a few times. V is TRBV2 and J is TRBJ2-1; 16 nucleotides match TRBD2. Germline lookup yields CDR1 SNHLY and CDR2 FYNNEI. V dropped 8 bases and J dropped 9; count of bases not matched to a gene: 13. CDR3 size: 17 residues. The DNA for the CDR3 is TGTGCCAGCGTTAAACGCGGGACTAGCGGGGGGGCCACTGAGCAGTTCTTC. Amino acids: CASVKRGTSGGATEQFF.

The chain links TRBV5-8 to TRBJ2-1, with 16 bases fitting TRBD2. The trim removed 2 bases at V and 1 base at J, leaving 6 bases unmatched. The CDR3 sequence is 19 residues long. Germline V gene data show CDR1 as SGHTS and CDR2 as YDEGEE. The CDR3 bases are TGTGCCAGCAGCTTACCCCTGGGACTAGCGGGGGGGTCCTACAATGAGCAGTTCTTC. Amino acid sequence: CASSLPLGLAGGSYNEQFF.

This chain links TRBV7-9 with TRBJ1-2, with D perhaps TRBD1 (6 bases). V dropped 2 bases and J dropped 4 bases, with 8 bases sitting between them. The germline V gene encodes CDR1 SEHNR and CDR2 FQNEAQ (reference sequence). This CDR3 spans 13 amino acids. CDR3 region: CASSLQGSYGYTF. As DNA, the CDR3 is TGTGCCAGCAGCTTACAGGGGTCCTATGGCTACACCTTC.

This sequence joins TRBV7-9 and TRBJ1-2; a possible D gene is TRBD1 (5 bases). Germline V gene lookup returns CDR1 SEHNR and CDR2 FQNEAQ (reference sequence). The CDR3 is made up of 13 amino acids. Trimming left V 1 base short and J 4 bases short, with 7 bases between. CDR3 sequence reads: CASSLVTAYGYTF. The CDR3 coding sequence is TGTGCCAGCAGCTTAGTGACAGCCTATGGCTACACCTTC.

V gene TRBV3-1 (or the pseudogene TRBV3-2) combines with J gene TRBJ2-4; a weak D match, TRBD1 (6 bases). The V gene lost 6 bases and the J gene lost 0 bases, with 24 bases spanning the gap. This CDR3 is built from 19 residues. Germline V gene data show CDR1 as LGHDT and CDR2 as YNNKEL (reference sequence). CDR3 in DNA: TGTGCCAGCAGAGGCCTAACGCAGACAGGAGCCCTAGCCAAAAACATTCAGTACTTC. This translates into CASRGLTQTGALAKNIQYF.

This clone has a single count. The chain is built from TRBV12-2 and TRBJ2-1; the table gives TRBD2 as D, unverified against the DNA. TRBV12-2 is a recognized pseudogene. The CDR3 runs 13 residues. The CDR3 DNA reads TGTGCAAGTCGCTTCGGGGGTGGGCTAGCACAGTTCTTC. Translated: CASRFGGGLAQFF.

V usage is TRBV4-2 and J usage is TRBJ1-2; no clear D gene. CDR1 is LGHNA and CDR2 is YNFKEQ in the germline V gene. Trimming pared 0 bases from V and 5 bases from J, leaving 13 bases between. The CDR3 runs to 15 residues. The CDR3 sequence is CASSQENSGIYGYTF. The CDR3 DNA reads as TGTGCCAGCAGCCAAGAAAACTCCGGTATTTATGGCTACACCTTC.

The chain carries TRBV6-1 and TRBJ2-4; 7 bases match TRBD2. This CDR3 has 12 residues. CDR1 and CDR2 (germline): MNHNS, SASEGT. V lost 3 bases, J lost 12 bases, and 5 bases stayed unmatched. Here the CDR3 DNA reads TGTGCCAGCAGTGAGAGGGAGGGTCCTCAGTACTTC. This gives the protein CASSEREGPQYF.

V is TRBV19 and J is TRBJ2-7; D call uncertain. Trimming left V 0 bases short and J 0 bases short, with 12 bases between. The germline gives CDR1 LNHDA, CDR2 SQIVND (reference sequence). CDR3 size: 16 residues. The CDR3, as DNA: TGTGCCAGTAGTATAGATCCGACGGAGAGCTCCTACGAGCAGTACTTC. Its protein is CASSIDPTESSYEQYF. Looking up the rest from reference TRBV19 and TRBJ2-7 gives the full variable domain: DGGITQSPKYLFRKEGQNVTLSCEQNLNHDAMYWYRQDPGQGLRLIYYSQIVNDFQKGDIAEGYSVSREKKESFPLTVTSAQKNPTAFYLCASSIDPTESSYEQYFGPGTRLTVT.

The rearrangement uses TRBV4-2 and TRBJ2-1, with 11 nucleotides matching TRBD2. The germline V gene has CDR1 LGHNA and CDR2 YNFKEQ. CDR3 length equals 16 residues. V shed 4 bases and J 3 bases; nucleotides not matched to a gene: 5. The CDR3 here is CASSLGSGGDYNEQFF. The CDR3 DNA reads as TGTGCCAGCAGCCTTGGTAGCGGGGGGGACTACAATGAGCAGTTCTTC.